The clone carrying this T cell receptor beta chain was observed a handful of times. The antigen is undetermined. These data are taken from a study of beta chain features in type 1 diabetes. Study-wide findings and caveats: Researchers report that Type 1 diabetes patients had moderately but significantly shorter TCRB CDR3s across all four CD4+ subsets.

Every bit of the isolated RNA underwent reverse transcription, so sequencing read expressed TCRB transcripts. Data came from immunoSEQ multiplex PCR; TCRdb stores just in-frame clones and leaves some out. The sample yields about 160,000 clones, roughly 8% seen once. V lost 2 bases to trimming and J lost 1 base, with 10 bases between them. The CDR3 totals 15 residues. Germline lookup yields CDR1 SGHRS and CDR2 YFSETQ. The chain uses TRBV5-1 and TRBJ1-5; no clear D gene. Sequencing was carried out using central memory CD4+ T cells from blood. This TCR came from a middle-aged woman with type 1 diabetes. CDR3 region: CASSLSPRSNQPQHF. CDR3 DNA: TGCGCCAGCAGCTTATCGCCCAGAAGCAATCAGCCCCAGCATTTT.